This T cell receptor beta chain is from a study of T cell clones after liver transplantation (dated by TCRdb to between 2018 and 2021). General notes on the study: The samples were obtained from ITN030ST, a randomized trial that attempted immunosuppression withdrawal within 2 years after liver transplantation. Donor-reactive T cell clones were identified by TCRbeta sequencing following a pre-transplant mixed lymphocyte reaction and were subsequently tracked in post-transplant blood. Third party-reactive TCRbeta sequences were also identified from pre-transplant MLRs to serve as an antigen-independent comparator for donor-reactive sequences. Three of the eight recipients were HCV-positive; the others were transplanted for non-autoimmune, non-viral indications. No induction therapy was given to the subjects, and standard immunosuppression was administered until randomization at 12-24 months post-transplant. Tolerance meant complete immunosuppression withdrawal for at least one year without liver enzymes rising beyond twice the upper limit of normal. Blood samples were collected pre-transplant, then pre-randomization ahead of withdrawal, and finally post-randomization once withdrawal had either been completed or failed. The studied cohort comprised 8 liver transplant recipients, 3 classified as tolerant and 5 as non-tolerant.

Findings and caveats that apply to the study as a whole: Low numbers of available donor cells limited the measurable donor-reactive repertoire in two subjects. A significant post-transplant decrease in circulating donor-reactive CD4 TCRbeta sequences was observed in most of the 8 subjects, irrespective of tolerance or HCV status. Because no allograft tissue specimens were available, donor-reactive T cells may have migrated into the graft instead of being deleted. When repertoire turnover was accounted for, significantly reduced detection of donor-reactive sequences was found in 7 of 8 subjects for CD4 and in 8 of 8 subjects for CD8. Donor-reactive sequences declined more than third party-reactive ones, suggesting partial antigen-specific deletion unrelated to withdrawal success. The conclusions were preliminary, being limited by small, heterogeneous patient numbers and by non-standardized post-transplant time points.

High-throughput TCRbeta CDR3 sequencing of frozen genomic DNA was performed by immunoSEQ, with PCR amplification, mapping, bias correction and internal controls included. In the original analysis: Only productive rearrangements were retained, and each unique TCRbeta sequence was defined by its CDR3 nucleotide sequence together with its V and J gene. For a sequence to be called donor-reactive, it needed a frequency of at least 0.01% and at least 5-fold expansion in CFSE-low cells compared with unstimulated pre-transplant cells. To ensure at least 90% detection power, minimum frequency thresholds were set for each subject based on that subject's lowest-template unstimulated sample. Jensen-Shannon divergence between the top 1000 TCRbeta sequences after and before transplant was used to measure repertoire turnover. Two-sided Fisher's exact tests were used to test for changes in the detection of donor-reactive sequences. TCRdb retrieved this table from immuneACCESS and kept in-frame rearrangements only. Not all clones are present; in checked studies, unresolved V genes account for under half, and no reason is known for the remainder. From that table come the V and J calls and clone size; the DNA was used to work out D and trimming. In this sample the table shows 95,000 to 130,000 clones, about nine tenths of which occur a single time. The top ten clonotypes cover more than 0.8% of the sample.

Thawed unstimulated PBMCs were stained for CD3, CD4 and CD8 and FACS-sorted into CD3+CD4+ and CD3+CD8+ populations. Randomization to immunosuppression withdrawal applied to every one of the 8 studied subjects. Genomic DNA was isolated with the Qiagen DNeasy Blood and Tissue Kit. With regard to this clone: Its antigen is unknown. Within one base of it there is no much larger clone, and no base qualities were kept.

V loses 4 bases of germline sequence and J loses 6 bases, and the interval between the two ends is 16 bases. The cysteine opens and the phenylalanine closes a CDR3 of 13 amino acids. Only the CDR3 part of the read is kept: 39 bases, read in frame from the first base. CDR1 GTSNPN and CDR2 SVGIG are derived from the germline V gene (reference sequence). The receptor was derived from a human patient who received a liver transplant. Some T cells may be donor cells from the graft after a transplant. The chain uses TRBV30 and TRBJ2-7; the D gene is not confidently resolved. The sequenced sample was CD4+ T cells from blood, obtained 12 months after liver transplant. The DNA reads as follows: TGTGCCTGGAACGGACGCATAGCCTCCGAGCAGTACTTC. This codes for CAWNGRIASEQYF.